This TCR beta chain was retrieved from a study of blood T cell repertoires in COVID-19. The overall study: The study drew acute and convalescent COVID-19 samples from the United States, Italy and Spain. The analysed material was cDNA or gDNA that came from T cells, B-cell-depleted T cells, or PBMCs.

Original analysis: Reference gene primer amplification gave estimated nucleated cell counts. The data were produced by immunoSEQ multiplex PCR, yet TCRdb's version contains in-frame clones alone and is incomplete. V and J calls and clone size follow that table, whereas D and trimming were derived from the DNA. The sample contains 300,000 or so clones, 80% to 90% of which appear only once. This clone has more than one count but fewer than ten. CDR1 LGHNA and CDR2 YSLEER come from the germline V gene. The junction had 9 bases not matched to a gene; V was cut back by 0 bases and J by 4 bases. This CDR3 region has 17 residues.

The chain combines TRBV4-3 with TRBJ2-1, with TRBD2 matching 7 bases. Sequenced: peripheral blood. The TCR originated in a young man who had recovered from COVID-19. The CDR3 nucleotides read TGCGCCAGCAGCCAAGATCTGGGAGGGGATTTGTACAATGAGCAGTTCTTC. Translation: CASSQDLGGDLYNEQFF.